The 8 T cell receptor beta chains in this list originate from one sample, sequenced in a study of tumor and adjacent non-tumor tissue in lung cancer. Three rounds of nested PCR, following a modified ARM-PCR protocol, produced the TCRbeta library. One entry per CDR3 protein, called by TCRdb with MiXCR from the multiplex PCR reads. The data show about 90,000 distinct CDR3 sequences, 75% to 85% seen once. The template was RNA from unsorted bulk tissue. The normal lung tissue was taken more than 3 cm from the tumor edge. Material for sequencing was distant non-tumor lung tissue. The source of these receptors is a woman in her forties or fifties with non-small cell lung cancer.

This clonotype occurred a few times. A read error may account for a junction end that differs from germline. V gene TRBV29-1 combines with J gene TRBJ2-7; 7 nucleotides line up with TRBD1. This CDR3 is built from 12 residues. Looked up from germline, CDR1 is SQVTM and CDR2 is ANQGSEA. Here the CDR3 reads CTVEGQYYEQCF. CDR3 sequence (DNA): TGCACCGTTGAGGGACAGTACTACGAGCAGTGCTTC.

With regard to this clonotype: The CDR3 does not close with the conserved phenylalanine or tryptophan, likely indicating a read error. No DNA is shown, since the ends of the CDR3 on it are uncertain; the CDR3 is the one TCRdb lists. V usage is TRBV6-5 and J usage is TRBJ2-7. The CDR3 length equals 14 residues, ends included. Per germline, CDR1 MNHEY and CDR2 SVGAGI. The CDR3 spells CASSLYDNSYEQHS.

This clonotype was counted at least ten times. Lacking the conserved final phenylalanine or tryptophan, this CDR3 likely reflects a read error. The V and J genes are TRBV15 and TRBJ2-7, with a weak D call TRBD2 (5 bases). This CDR3 is built from 14 residues. V was shortened by 1 base and J by 5 bases, with 12 bases between the two germline ends. From germline, CDR1 is LNHNV and CDR2 YYDKDF (reference sequence). Here the CDR3 DNA reads TGTGCCACCAGCAGAGTGGGAGTCGACGACGAGCAGTACCTC. Translation gives CATSRVGVDDEQYL.

This chain uses TRBV12-3 or TRBV12-4 with TRBJ1-5; no clear D gene. The CDR3 has 14 amino acids. V was pared by 10 bases and J by 5 bases, with 18 bases between. The CDR3 nucleotides are TGTGCCATTATAACAAAAGGCGGGGATCAGCCCCAGCATTTT. Its protein is CAIITKGGDQPQHF.

The table lists this clonotype with many counts. The chain has TRBV6-1 and TRBJ1-2; the D is unclear. CDR3 length: 13 amino acids. Germline CDR1 MNHNS, CDR2 SASEGT. Trimming took 1 base from V and 5 from J, leaving 8 bases between them. CDR3 in amino acids: CASSEGARYGYTF. CDR3 DNA sequence: TGTGCCAGCAGTGAAGGGGCTCGTTATGGCTACACCTTC.

On this clonotype: Mismatch with germline at one junction end may stem from a read error. The chain uses TRBV6-1 and TRBJ2-3, with 10 bases lining up with TRBD1. This CDR3 has 15 amino acids. Germline CDR1 is MNHNS and CDR2 is SASEGT. CDR3 protein: CASSLTGGRTDTQYF. In nucleotides, the CDR3 is TGTGCCAGCAGTCTGACAGGGGGCCGCACTGATACACAGTATTTT.

This clonotype was found once. The chain links TRBV19 to TRBJ1-2; no definite D call. This CDR3 has 13 amino acids. Per germline, CDR1 LNHDA and CDR2 SQIVND (reference sequence). V lost 4 bases, J lost 8 bases, and 14 bases lay in between. The CDR3 loop is CASSTMGGDGYTF. In nucleotides, the CDR3 is TGTGCCAGTAGTACCATGGGTGGCGACGGCTACACCTTC.

A word on this clonotype: This likely comes from a read error, as the CDR3 has no conserved phenylalanine or tryptophan at its end. The V gene is TRBV5-4, the J gene TRBJ1-3; TRBD1 is a possible D gene (5 bases). This CDR3 is 15 amino acids long. CDR1 SGHNT and CDR2 YYREEE come from the germline V gene (reference sequence). The CDR3 DNA follows: TGTGCCAGCAGCTTTCCGGGGGTAGCTGGAAACACTATATATCTT. Its protein product is CASSFPGVAGNTIYL.